These T cell receptor beta chains were read from a single sample in a study of cytomegalovirus exposure and HLA in healthy donors. Profiled with immunoSEQ multiplex PCR; TCRdb holds only in-frame clones, not every one. The repertoire has 120,000 to 150,000 clones, around 70% of them found once; the top ten carry approximately 1.8%. Sequencing was done on a sample of PBMCs. The receptors originated from a woman in her twenties or thirties in good health and CMV-seronegative. Each CDR3 is given with its conserved first and last residue. A D gene is named only where the DNA matches it firmly. A clone size is listed for some rows: how often the clone was seen (once, few, many), or a class if it is expanded.

TRBJ1-2,few,TRBV14,TRBD1,CASSQDRLLRRGPREDGYTF,TGTGCCAGCAGCCAAGATCGTTTGCTGCGCAGGGGGCCTCGGGAGGATGGCTACACCTTC
TRBJ2-5,.,TRBV5-4,.,CASSLEVGGAGETQYF,TGTGCCAGCAGCTTGGAAGTGGGGGGGGCCGGAGAGACCCAGTACTTC
TRBJ2-7,few,TRBV5-6,.,CASSLVRVGEQYF,TGTGCCAGCAGCTTGGTCAGGGTGGGCGAGCAGTACTTC
TRBJ1-2,.,TRBV29-1,TRBD1,CSVWTGAAPTYGYTF,TGCAGCGTCTGGACAGGGGCCGCACCTACCTATGGCTACACCTTC
TRBJ2-1,.,TRBV7-8,.,CASSGGTSYNEQFF,TGTGCCAGCAGCGGGGGGACCTCCTACAATGAGCAGTTCTTC
TRBJ2-7,.,TRBV6-5,.,CASSPGANSYEQYF,TGTGCCAGCAGTCCAGGGGCTAACTCCTACGAGCAGTACTTC
TRBJ1-1,.,TRBV12-5,.,CASGLVLGYGGAENTEAFF,TGTGCTAGTGGTTTGGTATTGGGGTATGGGGGGGCTGAGAACACTGAAGCTTTCTTT
TRBJ2-7,.,TRBV18,TRBD1,CASSPGDRGGHEQYF,TGTGCCAGCTCACCAGGGGACAGGGGTGGCCACGAGCAGTACTTC
TRBJ2-7,once,TRBV4-1,TRBD2,CASSHKDLGGYEQYF,TGCGCCAGCAGCCATAAGGACCTCGGGGGGTACGAGCAGTACTTC
TRBJ1-5,few,TRBV6-5,TRBD1,CASSAQGDGNQPQHF,TGTGCCAGCAGTGCACAGGGGGATGGCAATCAGCCCCAGCATTTT
TRBJ2-7,few,TRBV6-5,TRBD2,CASTFSGNSDYEQYF,TGTGCCAGCACCTTTAGCGGGAACTCCGACTACGAGCAGTACTTC
TRBJ1-6,.,TRBV2,.,CASSEGQGNSPLHF,TGTGCCAGCAGTGAGGGCCAGGGGAATTCACCCCTCCACTTT
TRBJ1-2,.,TRBV5-4,.,CASSSGAGGTYGYTF,TGTGCCAGCAGCTCAGGGGCTGGAGGAACCTATGGCTACACCTTC
TRBJ2-3,.,TRBV5-1,.,CASSLGGAGSTDTQYF,TGCGCCAGCAGCCTCGGGGGAGCGGGCAGCACAGATACGCAGTATTTT
TRBJ2-2,.,TRBV11-3,TRBD2,CASSFDGRSTGELFF,TGTGCCAGCAGCTTCGACGGGAGGAGCACCGGGGAGCTGTTTTTT
TRBJ2-5,.,TRBV18,TRBD2,CASSPPSGGEETQYF,TGTGCCAGCTCACCACCGTCGGGAGGGGAGGAGACCCAGTACTTC
TRBJ1-5,.,TRBV28,.,CASRTGIRENQPQHF,TGTGCCAGCAGGACCGGGATTCGGGAGAATCAGCCCCAGCATTTT
TRBJ2-7,.,TRBV7-2,.,CASSLASPSVSEQYF,TGTGCCAGCAGCTTAGCGTCTCCGAGCGTCTCCGAGCAGTACTTC